These 25 T cell receptor beta chains share one sample of origin, sequenced in a study of human T cells and chemical hapten exposure. TCRdb passed the RACE reads through MiXCR, listing each CDR3 protein once. The sample has 40,000 to 65,000 distinct CDR3 sequences; around 10% are singletons. Time point in this sample: patch test 1, 2 weeks after DPC sensitization. Treatment given: therapeutic diphenylcyclopropenone sensitization with weekly scalp DPC. Before extraction, the whole blood was not fractionated, and total RNA was taken from it. Sample: whole blood, taken in connection with sensitization to the hapten diphenylcyclopropenone (DPC). These receptors came from a middle-aged woman with alopecia areata. Some clones in this sample may be carry-over from other donors' samples.

This clonotype came up many times. Here the CDR3 reads CATSDLKETQYF. The CDR3 DNA reads as TGTGCCACCAGTGATTTGAAAGAGACCCAGTACTTC. The chain recombines TRBV24-1 with TRBJ2-5; D is undetermined. The CDR3 consists of 12 residues. Germline V gene lookup returns CDR1 KGHDR and CDR2 SFDVKD. V was pared by 0 bases and J by 3 bases, with 1 base between.

This clonotype was counted a few times. The J gene is TRBJ2-7, the V gene TRBV7-2; 9 bases line up with TRBD1. Looked up from germline, CDR1 is SGHTA and CDR2 is FQGNSA. The CDR3 contains 14 residues. The ends lost 5 bases at V and 5 bases at J; junction bases unmatched: 7. The CDR3: CASSQGQGTNEQYF. Written as DNA, the CDR3 is TGTGCCAGCAGCCAGGGACAGGGTACCAACGAGCAGTACTTC.

The chain couples TRBV6-4 to TRBJ1-1, with D tentatively TRBD1 (5 bases). The germline V gene has CDR1 MRHNA and CDR2 SNTAGT. Trimming pared 3 bases from V and 6 bases from J, leaving 11 bases between. The CDR3 is 13 residues long. The CDR3 nucleotides are TGTGCCAGCAGTGAGCGGAGAGGGGCTGAAGCTTTCTTT. It encodes CASSERRGAEAFF.

Only a few counts were recorded for this clonotype. The V gene is TRBV9, the J gene TRBJ2-1; unclear D gene. The CDR3 length is 14 residues. The V gene's germline CDR1 is SGDLS and CDR2 YYNGEE. Trimming shortened V by 4 bases and J by 5 bases, and 13 bases separated the two germline ends. The CDR3 spells CASSPLGPDNEQFF. The CDR3 region has the DNA TGTGCCAGCAGCCCCCTCGGACCTGACAATGAGCAGTTCTTC. Full variable domain (rest looked up from reference TRBV9 and TRBJ2-1): DSGVTQTPKHLITATGQRVTLRCSPRSGDLSVYWYQQSLDQGLQFLIQYYNGEERAKGNILERFSAQQFPDLHSELNLSSLELGDSALYFCASSPLGPDNEQFFGPGTRLTVL.

This clonotype was seen repeatedly, ten times or more. This chain connects TRBV11-2 to TRBJ2-2, with D maybe TRBD2 (6 bases). This CDR3 has 15 amino acids. Trimming took off 2 bases at V and 2 bases at J, with 9 bases between the two ends. Germline V gene lookup returns CDR1 SGHAT and CDR2 FQNNGV. The CDR3 sequence: CASSLSGSNTGELFF. DNA for the CDR3: TGTGCCAGCAGCTTATCCGGGAGTAACACCGGGGAGCTGTTTTTT.

This clonotype was seen at least ten times. The V call is TRBV6-4, the J call TRBJ2-2; 8 positions match TRBD2. The ends lost 6 bases at V and 5 bases at J; junction bases unmatched: 11. The germline V gene has CDR1 MRHNA and CDR2 SNTAGT. The CDR3 contains 16 residues. CDR3 nucleotides: TGTGCCAGCAGCCCCATGGCGGCTAGCGGGACCGGGGAGCTGTTTTTT. Translated, it gives CASSPMAASGTGELFF.

The rearrangement links TRBV4-1 to TRBJ2-3; 13 bases line up with TRBD2. The V gene end was trimmed by 2 bases and the J gene end by 3 bases; junction bases not matched to a gene: 14. Germline CDR1 MGHRA, CDR2 YSYEKL. This CDR3 is built from 20 residues. Here the CDR3 DNA reads TGCGCCAGCAGCCAACCGGGACTAGCGGGACGTACCGGAAAGACAGATACGCAGTATTTT. This encodes CASSQPGLAGRTGKTDTQYF.

At least ten counts were recorded for this clonotype. The chain combines TRBV20-1 with TRBJ2-7, with 10 bases identical to TRBD1. The CDR3 sequence is 12 residues long. V lost 6 bases, J lost 3 bases, and 2 bases stayed unmatched. CDR1 is DFQATT, CDR2 SNEGSKA, per germline (reference sequence). Here the CDR3 reads CSARTGGYEQYF. The CDR3 DNA sequence: TGCAGTGCGAGGACAGGGGGCTACGAGCAGTACTTC.

This clonotype appeared a few times. The chain recombines TRBV6-2 or TRBV6-3 with TRBJ2-1, with TRBD2 identical over 7 bases. Germline CDR1 MNHEY, CDR2 SVGEGT. There are 11 residues in the CDR3. V shed 11 bases and J 7 bases; nucleotides not matched to a gene: 5. The CDR3 sequence is CAGGSGNEQFF. CDR3 DNA sequence: TGTGCCGGCGGGAGTGGGAATGAGCAGTTCTTC.

The CDR3 coding sequence is TGTGCCAGCAGCCCCCCGCCGATCTACGAGCAGTACTTC. Translated, it gives CASSPPPIYEQYF. This chain connects TRBV12-3 or TRBV12-4 to TRBJ2-7; D gene ambiguous. This CDR3 is 13 amino acids long. V dropped 6 bases and J dropped 3 bases, with 12 bases sitting between them.

The table lists this clonotype with many counts. V usage is TRBV5-1 and J usage is TRBJ2-7; the match to TRBD1 covers 7 bases. Germline V gene data show CDR1 as SGHRS and CDR2 as YFSETQ. The CDR3 has 14 amino acids. The trim removed 4 bases at V and 5 bases at J, leaving 9 bases unmatched. The CDR3 region has the DNA TGCGCCAGCAGCGCGACAGGGCGAGCCAACGAGCAGTACTTC. Translation: CASSATGRANEQYF.

The chain is built from TRBV20-1 and TRBJ2-3; 8 bases are a match to TRBD1. The V gene end was trimmed by 4 bases and the J gene end by 4 bases; junction bases not matched to a gene: 4. The CDR3 has 13 amino acids. Germline values: CDR1 DFQATT, CDR2 SNEGSKA (reference sequence). CDR3 DNA: TGCAGTGCTATCGGACAGGGCCCAGATACGCAGTATTTT. Translating gives CSAIGQGPDTQYF.

J is TRBJ1-2 and V is TRBV29-1, with TRBD1 as a possible D gene (6 bases). CDR1 and CDR2 (germline): SQVTM, ANQGSEA. The ends were cut back, 8 bases at V and 6 bases at J, with 22 bases in the middle. There are 14 residues in the CDR3. The CDR3 DNA sequence: TGCAGCACCCGCCGGGGGGGCGGAGAGCATGGCTACACCTTC. Amino acid sequence: CSTRRGGGEHGYTF.

This clonotype has ten or more counts. The rearrangement links TRBV6-7 to TRBJ1-5, with D possibly TRBD1 on 5 matching bases. TRBV6-7 belongs to the ORF category, with a function that is uncertain. This CDR3 contains 15 residues. The V end was cut by 2 bases, the J end by 2 bases, with 10 bases between. CDR3 in DNA: TGTGCCAGCAGTTACCCCACAGGTGGCAATCAGCCCCAGCATTTT. It codes for CASSYPTGGNQPQHF.

This clonotype came up many times. The V and J genes are TRBV5-1 and TRBJ1-1; D remains ambiguous. V was pared by 0 bases and J by 1 base, with 10 bases between. The CDR3 has 15 residues. The germline gives CDR1 SGHRS, CDR2 YFSETQ. This CDR3 is CASSLESQRNTEAFF. The CDR3 region has the DNA TGCGCCAGCAGCTTGGAATCACAGAGGAACACTGAAGCTTTCTTT. The full variable domain, with the rest looked up from reference TRBV5-1 and TRBJ1-1, is KAGVTQTPRYLIKTRGQQVTLSCSPISGHRSVSWYQQTPGQGLQFLFEYFSETQRNKGNFPGRFSGRQFSNSRSEMNVSTLELGDSALYLCASSLESQRNTEAFFGQGTRLTVV.

V usage is TRBV2 and J usage is TRBJ2-7; D call uncertain. Trimming pared 6 bases from V and 3 bases from J, leaving 15 bases between. CDR1 is SNHLY, CDR2 FYNNEI, per germline. The CDR3 sequence is 14 residues long. CDR3 residues: CASSPWPLYYEQYF. The CDR3 DNA is TGTGCCAGCAGCCCATGGCCGCTCTACTACGAGCAGTACTTC.

This clonotype was seen many times. V usage is TRBV6-6 and J usage is TRBJ2-7; D unclear. V lost 0 bases, J lost 7 bases, and 4 bases lay in between. CDR1 is MNHNY, CDR2 SVGAGI, per germline (reference sequence). This CDR3 spans 11 amino acids. The CDR3 coding sequence is TGTGCCAGCAGTTACTCGCAGGAGCAGTACTTC. Amino acids: CASSYSQEQYF.

The V gene is TRBV14, the J gene TRBJ2-5; D is unclear. The ends were cut back, 2 bases at V and 4 bases at J, with 5 bases in the middle. The CDR3 sequence is 12 residues long. Germline V lookup: CDR1 SGHDN, CDR2 FVKESK. Written as DNA, the CDR3 is TGTGCCAGCAGCCAATTTCGAGAGACCCAGTACTTC. This codes for CASSQFRETQYF.

This clonotype was counted ten times or more. The chain has TRBV11-2 and TRBJ2-3; 8 bases fit TRBD1. CDR3 size: 17 residues. The germline CDR1 and CDR2 sequences are SGHAT and FQNNGV. The trim removed 3 bases at V and 6 bases at J, leaving 14 bases unmatched. The CDR3 DNA follows: TGTGCCAGCAGCTTGGAGTGGGGCAGGGGGCGTCGGGATACGCAGTATTTT. Protein: CASSLEWGRGRRDTQYF.

This clonotype was counted ten times or more. This chain links TRBV2 with TRBJ1-1, with unresolved D. The CDR3 contains 11 residues. Deletions cut 6 bases from V and 2 bases from J, with 4 bases between. The germline gives CDR1 SNHLY, CDR2 FYNNEI. The CDR3 DNA reads TGTGCCAGCAGGGAAAACACTGAAGCTTTCTTT. It is translated as CASRENTEAFF.

This clonotype was counted only a few times. The chain uses TRBV19 and TRBJ1-5, with D uncertain. V shed 2 bases and J shed 1 base, with 6 bases lying between them. The CDR3 is made up of 14 amino acids. Germline CDR1 is LNHDA and CDR2 is SQIVND (reference sequence). In DNA, the CDR3 is TGTGCCAGTAGTATACAGCTCAGCAATCAGCCCCAGCATTTT. Translation gives CASSIQLSNQPQHF. The full variable domain, its missing parts supplied by reference TRBV19 and TRBJ1-5, is DGGITQSPKYLFRKEGQNVTLSCEQNLNHDAMYWYRQDPGQGLRLIYYSQIVNDFQKGDIAEGYSVSREKKESFPLTVTSAQKNPTAFYLCASSIQLSNQPQHFGDGTRLSIL.

V is TRBV28 and J is TRBJ1-2; D not certain. Per germline, CDR1 MDHEN and CDR2 SYDVKM. The CDR3 is 13 amino acids. The ends were cut back, 5 bases at V and 3 bases at J, with 10 bases in the middle. The CDR3 reads CASSLSGHYGYTF. DNA of the CDR3: TGTGCCAGCAGTCTTTCAGGACACTATGGCTACACCTTC.

This clonotype turned up a few times. The genes are TRBV5-1 and TRBJ1-1, with TRBD1 matching 8 bases. V lost 4 bases, J lost 5 bases, and 16 bases stayed unmatched. The length of the CDR3 is 17 residues. CDR1 is SGHRS and CDR2 is YFSETQ in the germline V gene. CDR3: CASSLGTGALRGTEAFF. CDR3 nucleotides: TGCGCCAGCAGCCTTGGGACAGGTGCCCTCCGGGGGACTGAAGCTTTCTTT.

This clonotype occurred a few times. V gene TRBV2 combines with J gene TRBJ2-3, with D unclear. Germline CDR1 reads SNHLY; CDR2 reads FYNNEI. V lost 4 bases to trimming and J lost 2 bases, with 16 bases between them. CDR3 length: 16 amino acids. The CDR3 sequence is CASSGSRITATDTQYF. The CDR3 DNA is TGTGCCAGCAGTGGGTCGCGGATAACTGCCACAGATACGCAGTATTTT.

At least ten counts were recorded for this clonotype. The CDR3 DNA follows: TGTGCCAGCAGCGTGGACAGGGGGTTTAACATTCAGTACTTC. Translation: CASSVDRGFNIQYF. The genes are TRBV7-3 and TRBJ2-4; TRBD1 matches at 10 bases. This CDR3 has 14 residues. Germline V lookup: CDR1 SGHTA, CDR2 FQGTGA. The V and J ends lost 5 bases and 7 bases, in that order; junction bases with no gene match: 5.